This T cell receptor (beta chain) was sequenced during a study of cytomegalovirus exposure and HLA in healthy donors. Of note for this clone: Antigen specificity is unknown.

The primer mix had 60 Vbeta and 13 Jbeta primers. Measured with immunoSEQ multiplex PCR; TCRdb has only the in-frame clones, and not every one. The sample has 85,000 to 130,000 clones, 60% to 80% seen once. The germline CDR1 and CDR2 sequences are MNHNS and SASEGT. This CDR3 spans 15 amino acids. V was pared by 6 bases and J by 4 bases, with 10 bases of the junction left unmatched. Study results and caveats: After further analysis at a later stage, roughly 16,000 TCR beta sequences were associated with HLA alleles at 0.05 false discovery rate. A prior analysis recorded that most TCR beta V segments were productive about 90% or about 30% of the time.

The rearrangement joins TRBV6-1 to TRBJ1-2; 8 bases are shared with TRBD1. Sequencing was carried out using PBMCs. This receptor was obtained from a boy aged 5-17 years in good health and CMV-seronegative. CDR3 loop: CASSRQDREPYGYTF. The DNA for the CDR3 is TGTGCCAGCAGCCGCCAGGACAGGGAACCCTATGGCTACACCTTC.